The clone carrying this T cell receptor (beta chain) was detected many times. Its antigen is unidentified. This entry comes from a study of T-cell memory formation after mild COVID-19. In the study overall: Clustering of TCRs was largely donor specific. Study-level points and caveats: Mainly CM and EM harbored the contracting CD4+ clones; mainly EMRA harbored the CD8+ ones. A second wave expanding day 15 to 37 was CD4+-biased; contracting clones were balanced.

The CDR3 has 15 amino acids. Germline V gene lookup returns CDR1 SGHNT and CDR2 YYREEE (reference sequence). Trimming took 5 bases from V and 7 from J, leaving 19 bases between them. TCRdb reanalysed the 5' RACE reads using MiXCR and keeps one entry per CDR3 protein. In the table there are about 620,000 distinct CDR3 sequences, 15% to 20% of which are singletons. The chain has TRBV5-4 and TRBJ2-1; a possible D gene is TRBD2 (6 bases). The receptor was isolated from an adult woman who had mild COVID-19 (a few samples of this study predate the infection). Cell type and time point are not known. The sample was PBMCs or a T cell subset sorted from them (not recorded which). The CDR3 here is CASRELSAAGNEQFF. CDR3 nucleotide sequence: TGTGCCAGCAGGGAGCTTTCCGCCGCGGGGAATGAGCAGTTCTTC. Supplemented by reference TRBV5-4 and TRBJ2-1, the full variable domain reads ETGVTQSPTHLIKTRGQQVTLRCSSQSGHNTVSWYQQALGQGPQFIFQYYREEENGRGNFPPRFSGLQFPNYSSELNVNALELDDSALYLCASRELSAAGNEQFFGPGTRLTVL.